The T cell receptor (beta chain) under discussion was sequenced for a study of tumor-infiltrating lymphocytes in primary liver carcinoma (TCRdb year 2017). For the wider study: Hepatocellular carcinoma (four) or combined HCC and intrahepatic cholangiocarcinoma (one) was present in the five patients, who were three men and two women aged 30 to 69 years. Reproducibility between technical replicate repertoires was high, with correlation coefficients above 0.95 and mean shared-clone rates about 0.91. A total of about 35 specimens from 5 patients, comprising approximately 25 tumor regions, 5 adjacent noncancerous liver tissues and 5 peripheral blood samples, were covered by TCRbeta repertoire sequencing. Each sample produced roughly 3.65 to 7.5 million productive TCRbeta reads, and read depth showed no significant difference between tissue types. The five patients had tumors staged T1-T3 N0M0, with maximum diameters ranging from about 4 to 11 cm. Across five regions of each liver tumor, along with adjacent normal tissue and blood, the study brought together TCRbeta repertoire sequencing, expression microarrays and whole-exome sequencing. Paper-wide results and their limitations: The top 250 clones made up a significantly larger repertoire fraction in tumors than in blood (p = 0.039). Comparison of CD4+ and CD8+ T cell repertoires was precluded by the use of bulk unsorted samples. Repertoire overlap was found to be higher between tumor regions (mean about 36%) than between tumor-adjacent (approximately 17%) or tumor-blood (roughly 15%) pairs, consistent with antigen-driven expansion. Because only the TCR beta chain was sequenced and unpaired alpha chains were not captured, true repertoire diversity is likely underestimated. With just a handful of patients in the study, the authors point out that the findings should be validated in a larger study.

Total RNA and DNA were co-extracted without cell sorting from roughly 20-30 mg of bulk tissue using the AllPrep DNA/RNA mini kit. Roughly five patients with histopathologically diagnosed primary liver carcinoma underwent surgical resection in China between late 2015 and March 2016. Chronic HBV infection was present in the patients, and the patients were treatment-naive at sampling. Each fresh piece of tumor and adjacent tissue was cut in two, with one half stored in RNAlater at -80 degrees C and the other half sent for histology. V sheds 6 bases and J sheds 8 bases, leaving 10 bases between their ends. Spanning cysteine to phenylalanine, the CDR3 consists of 11 amino acids. The retained sequence is limited to the CDR3, 33 bases, with the frame set at the first base. According to the germline V gene, CDR1 reads MDHEN and CDR2 reads SYDVKM. Starting from about 500 ng total RNA, TCRbeta-specific cDNA was produced by reverse transcription with a constant-region primer and ProtoScript II reverse transcriptase. Construction of the TCRbeta libraries relied on three nested rounds of multiplex PCR, following a slightly modified ARM-PCR procedure. The first two PCR rounds used multiplex TRBV1-TRBV30 forward primers with a Cbeta reverse primer, each for 10 to 11 cycles. Sample barcodes and Illumina adapters were attached in a final 25-cycle PCR using Deep VentR polymerase. Before sequencing, amplicons between 200 and 500 bp were purified from gel using a QIAquick gel extraction kit. An Illumina HiSeq 2500 was used to sequence the TCRbeta amplicons with 250-bp paired-end reads. Processing in the source paper ran as follows. To recover full CDR3 sequences, reads were quality-trimmed using Trimmomatic v0.33 and paired reads were then merged using FLASH v1.2.11. MiGEC v1.2.1b assigned V, D and J germline segments to the rearranged TCRbeta sequences. Clonotype statistics and Shannon-Wiener diversity indices were calculated with VDJtools v1.0.0. Except for diversity analysis, only the 250 most abundant clonotypes of each sample were used in subsequent analyses to reduce sampling bias. TCRdb passed the public sequencing reads through fastp at Q25 and MiXCR, retaining productive beta sequences. Rows are unified per CDR3 protein, each entry keeping the most common DNA and genes. The V and J calls and clone size are TCRdb's, not the authors'. This sample lists 75,000 to 80,000 distinct CDR3 sequences; approximately 69% were detected once. The top ten hold about 28% of the sample.

This clonotype came up many times. Its target antigen remains unknown. No base qualities exist here, and no much larger clone lies one base off it. The chain is assembled from TRBV28 and TRBJ1-2; a tentative D call is TRBD1 (6 bases match). Sequenced material: tumor-adjacent normal liver tissue. This clonotype originated in a man between 40 and 49 years old with primary liver carcinoma and hepatitis B virus infection. The sequence in DNA is TGTGCCAGCAGCAGGGGTCGGGGCTACACCTTC. It codes for CASSRGRGYTF.